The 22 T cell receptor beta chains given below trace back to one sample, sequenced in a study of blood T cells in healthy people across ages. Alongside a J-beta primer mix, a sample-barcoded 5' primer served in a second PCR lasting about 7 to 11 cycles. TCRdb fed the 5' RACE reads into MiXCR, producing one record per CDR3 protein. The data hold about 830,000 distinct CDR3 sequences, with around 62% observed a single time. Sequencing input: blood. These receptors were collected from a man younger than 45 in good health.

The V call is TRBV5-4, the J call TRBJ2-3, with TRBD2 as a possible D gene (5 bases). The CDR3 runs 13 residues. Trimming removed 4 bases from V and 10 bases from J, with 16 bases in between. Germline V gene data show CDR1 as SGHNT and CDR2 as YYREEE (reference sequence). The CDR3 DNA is TGTGCCAGCAGCGTGGAAAGGACTGAATCGCAGTATTTT. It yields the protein CASSVERTESQYF.

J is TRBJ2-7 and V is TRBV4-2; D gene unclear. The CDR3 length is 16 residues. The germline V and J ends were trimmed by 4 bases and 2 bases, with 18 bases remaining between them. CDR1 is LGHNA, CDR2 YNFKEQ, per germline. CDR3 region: CASSPPRRQQTYEQYF. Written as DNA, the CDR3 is TGTGCCAGCAGCCCGCCGCGTCGGCAGCAAACCTACGAGCAGTACTTC.

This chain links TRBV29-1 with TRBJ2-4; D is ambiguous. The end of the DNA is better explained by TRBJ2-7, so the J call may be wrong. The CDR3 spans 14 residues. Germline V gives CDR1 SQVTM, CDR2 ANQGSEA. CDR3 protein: CSVGREDKSYEQYF. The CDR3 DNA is TGCAGCGTTGGACGCGAAGACAAATCCTACGAGCAGTACTTC.

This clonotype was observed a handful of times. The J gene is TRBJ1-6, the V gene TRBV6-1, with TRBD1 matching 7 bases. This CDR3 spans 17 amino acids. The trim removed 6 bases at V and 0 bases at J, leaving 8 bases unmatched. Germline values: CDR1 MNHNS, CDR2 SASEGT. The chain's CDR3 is CASSGQVLGSYNSPLHF. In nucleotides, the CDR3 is TGTGCCAGCAGCGGACAGGTGTTGGGCTCCTATAATTCACCCCTCCACTTT.

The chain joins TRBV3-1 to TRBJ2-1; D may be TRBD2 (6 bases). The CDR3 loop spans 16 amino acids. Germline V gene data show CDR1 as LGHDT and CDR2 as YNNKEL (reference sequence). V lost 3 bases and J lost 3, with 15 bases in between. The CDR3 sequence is CASSQNWAGNYNEQFF. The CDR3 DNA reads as TGTGCCAGCAGCCAGAACTGGGCGGGGAACTACAATGAGCAGTTCTTC.

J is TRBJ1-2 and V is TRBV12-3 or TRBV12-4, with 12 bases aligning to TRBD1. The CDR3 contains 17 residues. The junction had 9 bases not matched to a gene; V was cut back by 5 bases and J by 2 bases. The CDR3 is CASSPSGQGAPNYGYTF. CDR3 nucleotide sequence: TGTGCCAGCAGTCCCTCGGGACAGGGGGCCCCCAACTATGGCTACACCTTC.

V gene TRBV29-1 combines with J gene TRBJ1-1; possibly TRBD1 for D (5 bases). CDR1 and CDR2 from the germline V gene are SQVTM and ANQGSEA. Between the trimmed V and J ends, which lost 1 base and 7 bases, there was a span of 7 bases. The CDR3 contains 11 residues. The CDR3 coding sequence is TGCAGCGTTGAAGGGGGGGGTGAAGCTTTCTTT. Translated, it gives CSVEGGGEAFF. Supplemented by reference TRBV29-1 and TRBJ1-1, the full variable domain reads SAVISQKPSRDICQRGTSLTIQCQVDSQVTMMFWYRQQPGQSLTLIATANQGSEATYESGFVIDKFPISRPNLTFSTLTVSNMSPEDSSIYLCSVEGGGEAFFGQGTRLTVV.

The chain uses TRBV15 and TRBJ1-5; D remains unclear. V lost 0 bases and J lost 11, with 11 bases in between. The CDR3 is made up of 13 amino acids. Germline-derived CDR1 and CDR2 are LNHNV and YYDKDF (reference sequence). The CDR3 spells CATSRDRWGTQHF. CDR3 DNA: TGTGCCACCAGCAGAGATCGGTGGGGTACCCAGCATTTT.

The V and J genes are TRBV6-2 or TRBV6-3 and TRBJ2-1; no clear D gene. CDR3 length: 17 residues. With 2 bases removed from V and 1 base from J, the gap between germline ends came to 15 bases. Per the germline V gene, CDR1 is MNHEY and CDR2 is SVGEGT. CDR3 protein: CASSYRLGPGSYNEQFF. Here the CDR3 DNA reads TGTGCCAGCAGTTACCGGCTCGGGCCGGGTTCCTACAATGAGCAGTTCTTC.

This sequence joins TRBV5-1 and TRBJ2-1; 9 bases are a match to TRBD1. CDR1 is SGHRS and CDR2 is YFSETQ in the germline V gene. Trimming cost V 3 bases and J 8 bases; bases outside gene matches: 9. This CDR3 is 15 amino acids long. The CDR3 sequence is CASSSGTGKRDEQFF. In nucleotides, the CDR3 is TGCGCCAGCAGCTCTGGGACAGGGAAACGTGATGAGCAGTTCTTC.

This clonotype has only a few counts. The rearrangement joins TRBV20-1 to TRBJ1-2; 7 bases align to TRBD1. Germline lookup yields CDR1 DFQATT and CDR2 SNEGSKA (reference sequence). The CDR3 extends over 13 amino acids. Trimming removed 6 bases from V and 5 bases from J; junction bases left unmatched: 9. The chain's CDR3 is CSAAGTAEYGYTF. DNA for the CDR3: TGCAGTGCCGCTGGGACAGCCGAATATGGCTACACCTTC.

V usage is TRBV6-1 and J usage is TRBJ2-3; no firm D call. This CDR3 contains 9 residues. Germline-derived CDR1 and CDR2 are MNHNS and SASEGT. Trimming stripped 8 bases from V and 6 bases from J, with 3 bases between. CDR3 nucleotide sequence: TGTGCCAGCGAGGATACGCAGTATTTT. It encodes CASEDTQYF.

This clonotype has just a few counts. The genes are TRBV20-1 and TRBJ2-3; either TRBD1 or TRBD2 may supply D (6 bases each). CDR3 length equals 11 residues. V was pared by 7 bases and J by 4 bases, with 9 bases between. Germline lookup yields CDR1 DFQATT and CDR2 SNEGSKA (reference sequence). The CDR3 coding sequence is TGCAGTGAGGGGGGCCCAGATACGCAGTATTTT. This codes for CSEGGPDTQYF.

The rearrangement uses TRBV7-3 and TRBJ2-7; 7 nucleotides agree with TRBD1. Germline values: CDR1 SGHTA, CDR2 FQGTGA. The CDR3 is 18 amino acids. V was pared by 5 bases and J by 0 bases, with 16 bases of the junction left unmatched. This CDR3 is CASSPRPIKTGNSYEQYF. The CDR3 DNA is TGTGCCAGCAGCCCCAGACCAATAAAGACAGGGAACTCCTACGAGCAGTACTTC. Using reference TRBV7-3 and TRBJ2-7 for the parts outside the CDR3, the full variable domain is GAGVSQTPSNKVTEKGKYVELRCDPISGHTALYWYRQSLGQGPEFLIYFQGTGAADDSGLPNDRFFAVRPEGSVSTLKIQRTERGDSAVYLCASSPRPIKTGNSYEQYFGPGTRLTVT.

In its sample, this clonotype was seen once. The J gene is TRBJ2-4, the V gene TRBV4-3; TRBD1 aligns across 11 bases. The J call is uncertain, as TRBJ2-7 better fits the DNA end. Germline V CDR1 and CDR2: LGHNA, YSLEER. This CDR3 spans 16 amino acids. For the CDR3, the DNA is TGCGCCAGCAGCCAAGATATGGGACAGGGGGTCTACGAGCAGTACTTC. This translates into CASSQDMGQGVYEQYF.

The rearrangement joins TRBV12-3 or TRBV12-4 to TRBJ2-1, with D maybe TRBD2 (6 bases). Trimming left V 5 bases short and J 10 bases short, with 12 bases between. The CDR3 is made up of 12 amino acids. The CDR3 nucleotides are TGTGCCAGCAGTAAGACTAGAGGAGAGCAGTTCTTC. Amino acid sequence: CASSKTRGEQFF.

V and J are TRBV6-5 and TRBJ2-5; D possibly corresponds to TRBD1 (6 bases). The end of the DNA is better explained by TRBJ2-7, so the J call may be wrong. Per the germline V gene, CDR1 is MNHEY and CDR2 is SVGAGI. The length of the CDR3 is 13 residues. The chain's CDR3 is CASALREGGEQYF. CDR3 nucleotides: TGTGCCAGCGCACTTCGAGAAGGGGGCGAGCAGTACTTC.

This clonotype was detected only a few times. The CDR3 loop is CASSIGQGAGETQYF. CDR3 coding DNA: TGTGCCAGCAGCATTGGACAGGGGGCTGGAGAGACCCAGTACTTC. V and J are TRBV5-5 and TRBJ2-5; 11 bases map to TRBD1. Per germline, CDR1 SGHKS and CDR2 YYEKEE (reference sequence). CDR3 length: 15 amino acids. The V gene end was trimmed by 4 bases and the J gene end by 4 bases; junction bases not matched to a gene: 6.

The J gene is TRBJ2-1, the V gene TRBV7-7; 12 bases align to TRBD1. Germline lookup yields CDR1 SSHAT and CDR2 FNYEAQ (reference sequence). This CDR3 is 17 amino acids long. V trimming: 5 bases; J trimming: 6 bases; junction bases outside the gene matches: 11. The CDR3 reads CASSLRGGQGATNEQFF. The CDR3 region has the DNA TGTGCCAGCAGCCTCAGGGGGGGACAGGGGGCGACCAATGAGCAGTTCTTC.

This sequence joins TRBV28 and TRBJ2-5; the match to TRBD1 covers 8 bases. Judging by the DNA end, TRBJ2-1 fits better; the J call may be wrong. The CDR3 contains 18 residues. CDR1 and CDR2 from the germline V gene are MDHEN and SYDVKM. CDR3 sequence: CASSPARWDRNHQETQFF. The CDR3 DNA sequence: TGTGCCAGCAGTCCCGCCCGGTGGGACAGGAACCACCAAGAGACCCAGTTCTTC.

CDR3 region: CASSLTGTGINEQYF. The DNA of the CDR3 is TGTGCCAGCAGCCTAACCGGGACAGGGATCAACGAGCAGTACTTC. The V call is TRBV7-2, the J call TRBJ2-5; TRBD1 aligns across 9 bases. The J call may be in error: the DNA end matches TRBJ2-7 better. The length of the CDR3 is 15 residues. Per germline, CDR1 SGHTA and CDR2 FQGNSA.

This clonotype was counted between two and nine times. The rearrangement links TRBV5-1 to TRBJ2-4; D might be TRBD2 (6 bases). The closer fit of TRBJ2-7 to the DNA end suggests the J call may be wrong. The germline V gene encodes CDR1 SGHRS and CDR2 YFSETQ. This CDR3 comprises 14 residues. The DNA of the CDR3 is TGCGCCAGCAGCTTTGGAGGGGTGGGCTACGAGCAGTACTTC. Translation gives CASSFGGVGYEQYF.